These 18 T cell receptor beta chains share one sample of origin, sequenced in a study of sequential checkpoint blockade in melanoma. The table came from immunoSEQ multiplex PCR; TCRdb's copy has only in-frame clones and leaves some out. The sample lists more than 2,000 clones, 16% occurring once. Treatment of the sample: randomized to nivolumab then ipilimumab (arm A) or the reverse (arm B). The sample was tumor tissue (inferred from file names), taken from a patient given nivolumab and ipilimumab in sequence. The receptors were sampled from a human donor with melanoma.

This clone qualifies as medium-sized. The chain joins TRBV11-3 to TRBJ1-1; D not certain. The CDR3 contains 15 residues. The V gene's germline CDR1 is SGHNT and CDR2 YENEEA. Between the trimmed V and J ends, which lost 5 bases and 4 bases, there was a span of 17 bases. The CDR3 reads CASSPGFGFGTEAFF. As DNA, the CDR3 is TGTGCCAGCAGCCCCGGGTTTGGGTTTGGCACTGAAGCTTTCTTT.

The J gene is TRBJ1-5, the V gene TRBV28; 7 nucleotides agree with TRBD1. Looked up from germline, CDR1 is MDHEN and CDR2 is SYDVKM. The CDR3 has 15 residues. After removal of 7 bases from V and 2 bases from J, the junction contained 8 bases not matched to a gene. The CDR3 sequence is CASTWTRGGNQPQHF. CDR3 nucleotides: TGTGCCAGCACCTGGACCAGGGGGGGCAATCAGCCCCAGCATTTT. The entire variable domain, with the rest obtained from reference TRBV28 and TRBJ1-5, is as follows: DVKVTQSSRYLVKRTGEKVFLECVQDMDHENMFWYRQDPGLGLRLIYFSYDVKMKEKGDIPEGYSVSREKKERFSLILESASTNQTSMYLCASTWTRGGNQPQHFGDGTRLSIL.

The chain uses TRBV9 and TRBJ1-1; the match to TRBD1 covers 9 bases. CDR3 length: 16 amino acids. Germline CDR1 SGDLS, CDR2 YYNGEE. V was pared by 5 bases and J by 0 bases, with 8 bases of the junction left unmatched. For the CDR3, the DNA is TGTGCCAGCAGTAACCCCACAGGGGGCGTGAACACTGAAGCTTTCTTT. It encodes CASSNPTGGVNTEAFF.

This clone was detected a few times. V usage is TRBV19 and J usage is TRBJ1-2, with a tentative D call TRBD1 (6 bases). V was clipped by 7 bases and J by 6 bases, with 21 bases between them. CDR1 and CDR2 (germline): LNHDA, SQIVND (reference sequence). The CDR3 contains 15 residues. In DNA, the CDR3 is TGTGCCAGTACCCAATGGGAAAACAGGGAGGATGGCTACACCTTC. Protein: CASTQWENREDGYTF.

By share of the sample, this clone is medium-sized (0.01 to 0.1%). The CDR3 protein is CASSEPGSREQYV. As DNA, the CDR3 is TGTGCCAGCAGTGAGCCAGGGTCGAGGGAGCAGTACGTC. The chain employs TRBV6-8 and TRBJ2-7; D is possibly TRBD1 (5 bases). Per the germline V gene, CDR1 is MNHGY and CDR2 is SAAAGT. V was trimmed by 5 bases and J by 7 bases, leaving 15 bases between them. This CDR3 comprises 13 residues.

V usage is TRBV19 and J usage is TRBJ1-2; 11 nucleotides match TRBD1. The CDR3 loop spans 15 amino acids. Trimming at V came to 5 bases and at J to 4 bases, leaving 6 bases not matched to a gene. Germline CDR1 and CDR2: LNHDA and SQIVND (reference sequence). Written as DNA, the CDR3 is TGTGCCAGTAGTCTCGCCGGGACAGGGGGCTATGGCTACACCTTC. Protein: CASSLAGTGGYGYTF.

This clone was seen ten or more times. V is TRBV11-3 and J is TRBJ2-1; 8 bases are a match to TRBD2. Germline assignment: CDR1 SGHNT and CDR2 YENEEA. With 4 bases clipped from V and 6 bases from J, the junction kept 8 bases outside the gene matches. There are 15 residues in the CDR3. The CDR3 bases are TGTGCCAGCAGCTCCCGAACCGGGGGGGCCAATGAGCAGTTCTTC. It encodes CASSSRTGGANEQFF. Combining the CDR3 with reference TRBV11-3 and TRBJ2-1 gives the whole variable domain EAGVVQSPRYKIIEKKQPVAFWCNPISGHNTLYWYLQNLGQGPELLIRYENEEAVDDSQLPKDRFSAERLKGVDSTLKIQPAELGDSAVYLCASSSRTGGANEQFFGPGTRLTVL.

This chain links TRBV12-5 with TRBJ1-3; TRBD1 matches 7 bases. The germline gives CDR1 LGHNT, CDR2 FRNRAP. The CDR3 is 13 amino acids. With V trimmed by 5 bases and J by 4 bases, 2 bases remained unmatched. The CDR3 DNA reads TGTGCTAGTGGTACGGGACAGGGAAACACCATATATTTT. Protein: CASGTGQGNTIYF.

This clone is medium-sized within its sample. V gene TRBV11-3 combines with J gene TRBJ1-1; 11 bases match TRBD1. The CDR3 spans 16 residues. The V gene end was trimmed by 5 bases and the J gene end by 5 bases; junction bases not matched to a gene: 10. Per germline, CDR1 SGHNT and CDR2 YENEEA. CDR3 bases: TGTGCCAGCAGCGACCCAGGACAGGGGGCTAGGACTGAAGCTTTCTTT. Amino acid sequence: CASSDPGQGARTEAFF.

By share of the sample, this clone is medium-sized. The chain recombines TRBV11-3 with TRBJ2-2; the D is unclear. This CDR3 has 15 residues. Per the germline V gene, CDR1 is SGHNT and CDR2 is YENEEA. The V and J ends lost 1 base and 3 bases respectively, with 9 bases between them. This CDR3 is CASSLGPSDTGELFF. The DNA for the CDR3 is TGTGCCAGCAGCTTAGGTCCTTCGGACACCGGGGAGCTGTTTTTT.

The count of this clone is one. As DNA, the CDR3 is TGTGCCAGCTCAACATTGCGGGGGGTCCAAGAGACCCAGTACTTC. The encoded protein is CASSTLRGVQETQYF. The chain links TRBV18 to TRBJ2-5; 8 bases fit TRBD2. After removal of 5 bases from V and 1 base from J, the junction contained 6 bases not matched to a gene. Germline V gives CDR1 KGHSH, CDR2 LQKENI. The CDR3 length is 15 residues. Looking up the rest from reference TRBV18 and TRBJ2-5 gives the full variable domain: NAGVMQNPRHLVRRRGQEARLRCSPMKGHSHVYWYRQLPEEGLKFMVYLQKENIIDESGMPKERFSAEFPKEGPSILRIQQVVRGDSAAYFCASSTLRGVQETQYFGPGTRLLVL.

This rearrangement joins TRBV28 to TRBJ2-5, with 9 nucleotides matching TRBD1. Germline trimming cut 3 bases from V and 7 bases from J; bases unmatched to any gene: 3. The CDR3 spans 13 residues. CDR1 and CDR2 (germline): MDHEN, SYDVKM. CDR3 in amino acids: CASSFGDRATQYF. The CDR3 nucleotides read TGTGCCAGCAGTTTCGGGGACAGGGCGACCCAGTACTTC.

By sample share, this clone is medium-sized. The chain couples TRBV11-3 to TRBJ2-5; 7 bases map to TRBD1. The CDR3 loop spans 15 amino acids. V shed 4 bases, J shed 3 bases, and the junction held 8 bases outside the gene matches. Germline CDR1 and CDR2: SGHNT and YENEEA. CDR3 protein: CASSSQVRGKETQYF. As DNA, the CDR3 is TGTGCCAGCAGCTCCCAAGTCAGGGGGAAAGAGACCCAGTACTTC.

The V and J genes are TRBV14 and TRBJ2-3; 11 nucleotides align to TRBD2. V lost 4 bases and J lost 3; bases outside the gene matches: 6. This CDR3 is 16 amino acids long. Germline loops: CDR1 SGHDN, CDR2 FVKESK. CDR3 in DNA: TGTGCCAGCAGCCCTGGGGCTAGCGGGGGGACAGATACGCAGTATTTT. Encoded protein: CASSPGASGGTDTQYF.

Within the sample, this clone is medium-sized. This chain connects TRBV11-3 to TRBJ2-5; the match to TRBD1 covers 11 bases. The CDR3 covers 16 residues. Trimming removed 5 bases from V and 6 bases from J; junction bases left unmatched: 11. Germline assignment: CDR1 SGHNT and CDR2 YENEEA. The CDR3 coding sequence is TGTGCCAGCAGCCCCCCGACCGGGACAGGGGGTAAGACCCAGTACTTC. Translation: CASSPPTGTGGKTQYF.

In its sample, this clone is medium-sized. The J gene is TRBJ2-6, the V gene TRBV11-3, with D unresolved. Germline lookup yields CDR1 SGHNT and CDR2 YENEEA. Trimming stripped 2 bases from V and 4 bases from J, with 12 bases between. This CDR3 comprises 16 residues. CDR3 sequence: CASSLILGLGANVLTF. In DNA form, the CDR3 reads TGTGCCAGCAGCTTAATCCTGGGTTTGGGGGCCAACGTCCTGACTTTC.

This clone appeared a few times. The chain is built from TRBV15 and TRBJ2-3; 8 bases fit TRBD1. Germline trimming cut 1 base from V and 5 bases from J; bases unmatched to any gene: 8. The CDR3 sequence is 16 residues long. Germline loops: CDR1 LNHNV, CDR2 YYDKDF (reference sequence). The CDR3 DNA follows: TGTGCCACCAGCAGAGTAAAAGGACAGGGCATAGATACGCAGTATTTT. Its protein product is CATSRVKGQGIDTQYF.

This clone is labeled as medium-sized (0.01 to 0.1%). This chain connects TRBV11-3 to TRBJ2-5; D assignment may be TRBD1 or TRBD2 (5 bases each). The ends were cut back, 5 bases at V and 4 bases at J, with 17 bases in the middle. The germline V gene has CDR1 SGHNT and CDR2 YENEEA. This CDR3 comprises 15 residues. The CDR3 sequence is CASSPVRGARETQYF. DNA of the CDR3: TGTGCCAGCAGCCCGGTTAGAGGGGCCCGAGAGACCCAGTACTTC.